Included here is one T cell receptor (beta chain) sequence, with context. The target antigen is unknown. The method was immunoSEQ multiplex PCR; TCRdb's version includes in-frame clones alone and lacks a portion of them. The sample contains around 200,000 clones, approximately 90% of which appear only once. This CDR3 is 17 amino acids long. V gave up 5 bases and J gave up 9 bases; unmatched junction bases: 21. CDR1 is SGHTA and CDR2 is FQGNSA in the germline V gene. This specimen comes from a study of T cell responses to AZD1222 COVID-19 vaccine. Broader study findings: The study sampled repertoires only after the peak T cell response.

The sequence derives from an adult who received the AZD1222 COVID-19 vaccine. Sequencing used peripheral blood, obtained 28 days after the second AZD1222 dose. The genes are TRBV7-2 and TRBJ2-5; 7 bases map to TRBD2. The CDR3: CASSNQPGGGRGSAQYF. The CDR3 nucleotides are TGTGCCAGCAGCAACCAACCGGGAGGAGGGCGCGGGTCGGCCCAGTACTTC.